This is a list of T cell receptor beta chains from one sample in a study of cytomegalovirus exposure and HLA in healthy donors. The repertoire was sequenced with immunoSEQ multiplex PCR; TCRdb's copy has only in-frame clones and lacks some. The sample has tens of thousands of clones. Sequences were obtained from PBMCs. These receptors were collected from a man aged 35 to 55 in good health and CMV-seronegative. CDR3s include the opening cysteine and the closing phenylalanine or tryptophan. The order of the fields is J gene, V gene, D gene, CDR3 DNA, CDR3 protein. D genes are given only for firm matches.

TRBJ1-4 | TRBV9 | . | TGTGCCAGCAGCGCTACAGTGACTAATGAAAAACTGTTTTTT | CASSATVTNEKLFF
TRBJ1-1 | TRBV18 | . | TGTGCCAGCTCAACTGGGGGCTATACTGAAGCTTTCTTT | CASSTGGYTEAFF
TRBJ1-1 | TRBV25-1 | . | TGTGCCAGCAGTGAATACGGCGAGGCCAACACTGAAGCTTTCTTT | CASSEYGEANTEAFF
TRBJ1-1 | TRBV6-5 | . | TGTGCCAGCAGTTACGGAACAGGGCGCCCTGAAGCTTTCTTT | CASSYGTGRPEAFF
TRBJ2-1 | TRBV6-5 | TRBD1 | TGTGCCAGCAGTTGGGTACGGACAGGCTCCTACAATGAGCAGTTCTTC | CASSWVRTGSYNEQFF
TRBJ2-5 | TRBV7-2 | . | TGTGCCAGCCTTGCAGCAGGGAACCCCCAAGAGACCCAGTACTTC | CASLAAGNPQETQYF
TRBJ2-7 | TRBV11-3 | . | TGTGCCAGCAGCCCTCGGAGGGACTACGAGCAGTACTTC | CASSPRRDYEQYF
TRBJ2-7 | TRBV4-2 | TRBD2 | TGTGCCAGCAGCCAACCTAGCGGAATTACCTACGAGCAGTACTTC | CASSQPSGITYEQYF
TRBJ2-7 | TRBV19 | . | TGTGCCAGTAGTCCAGGGGTAGGCGAGCAGTACTTC | CASSPGVGEQYF
TRBJ1-5 | TRBV5-1 | TRBD1 | TGCGCCAGCAGACCCGGGGCAGGGGGCCTAGGTGGGCCCCAGCATTTT | CASRPGAGGLGGPQHF
TRBJ2-2 | TRBV5-6 | . | TGTGCCAGCAGGCAAGGGGTGGGGGAGCTGTTTTTT | CASRQGVGELFF